A selection of T cell receptor beta chains follows, all from one sample in a study of blood T cell repertoires in COVID-19. TCRdb's copy holds only in-frame clones and misses some; the assay was immunoSEQ multiplex PCR. The data hold just under 40,000 clones, with about four fifths observed a single time. The sequenced sample was peripheral blood. The receptors were sampled from a man between 65 and 80 years old with acute or convalescent COVID-19. CDR3s include the opening cysteine and the closing phenylalanine or tryptophan. Fields, in order: D gene, J gene, V gene, clone size, CDR3 protein, CDR3 DNA. The D gene is left open where the match is weak. The size field is filled for only some rows; it gives once, few, many or a size class.

D gene: TRBD1
J gene: TRBJ1-2
V gene: TRBV14
clone size: once
CDR3 protein: CASSQVEYRGNYGYTF
CDR3 DNA: TGTGCCAGCAGCCAAGTTGAATACAGGGGCAACTATGGCTACACCTTC

D gene: TRBD1
J gene: TRBJ2-2
V gene: TRBV5-1
clone size: .
CDR3 protein: CASRKPGTGSTGELFF
CDR3 DNA: TGCGCCAGCAGGAAACCAGGGACAGGGTCGACCGGGGAGCTGTTTTTT

D gene: TRBD2
J gene: TRBJ2-2
V gene: TRBV7-9
clone size: .
CDR3 protein: CASSLASLAGVAGELFF
CDR3 DNA: TGTGCCAGCAGCTTAGCCTCCCTAGCGGGAGTAGCCGGGGAGCTGTTTTTT

D gene: .
J gene: TRBJ2-7
V gene: TRBV28
clone size: .
CDR3 protein: CASSSLQGSSYEQYF
CDR3 DNA: TGTGCCAGCAGTTCCCTCCAGGGGTCCTCCTACGAGCAGTACTTC

D gene: TRBD2
J gene: TRBJ2-7
V gene: TRBV27
clone size: .
CDR3 protein: CASQGLASEQYF
CDR3 DNA: TGTGCCAGTCAAGGACTAGCGTCCGAGCAGTACTTC

D gene: .
J gene: TRBJ2-5
V gene: TRBV6-2/TRBV6-3
clone size: .
CDR3 protein: CASSYTTGWETQYF
CDR3 DNA: TGTGCCAGCAGTTACACTACGGGGTGGGAGACCCAGTACTTC

D gene: TRBD1
J gene: TRBJ1-6
V gene: TRBV29-1
clone size: once
CDR3 protein: CSVGTGRDSPLHF
CDR3 DNA: TGCAGCGTCGGGACAGGGAGGGATTCACCCCTCCACTTT

D gene: .
J gene: TRBJ2-5
V gene: TRBV28
clone size: .
CDR3 protein: CASREDRLVNF
CDR3 DNA: TGTGCCAGCAGGGAAGACAGACTCGTGAACTTC

D gene: TRBD2
J gene: TRBJ2-1
V gene: TRBV2
clone size: .
CDR3 protein: CASRQLAAPYNEQFF
CDR3 DNA: TGTGCCAGCAGACAACTAGCGGCCCCCTACAATGAGCAGTTCTTC

D gene: TRBD1
J gene: TRBJ1-6
V gene: TRBV19
clone size: .
CDR3 protein: CASKGGQENSPLHF
CDR3 DNA: TGTGCCAGTAAGGGGGGACAGGAAAATTCACCCCTCCACTTT

D gene: .
J gene: TRBJ2-7
V gene: TRBV2
clone size: .
CDR3 protein: CASSEAREQYF
CDR3 DNA: TGTGCCAGCAGTGAAGCGCGCGAGCAGTACTTC

D gene: .
J gene: TRBJ1-1
V gene: TRBV24-1
clone size: .
CDR3 protein: CATSDPMNTEAFF
CDR3 DNA: TGTGCCACCAGTGATCCCATGAACACTGAAGCTTTCTTT

D gene: TRBD1
J gene: TRBJ1-2
V gene: TRBV5-8
clone size: .
CDR3 protein: CASSRGQLTTNYGYTF
CDR3 DNA: TGTGCCAGCAGCAGGGGACAGCTAACCACTAACTATGGCTACACCTTC

D gene: TRBD1
J gene: TRBJ2-1
V gene: TRBV29-1
clone size: .
CDR3 protein: CSVGTGDNEQFF
CDR3 DNA: TGCAGCGTTGGGACAGGGGACAATGAGCAGTTCTTC

D gene: .
J gene: TRBJ1-1
V gene: TRBV4-1
clone size: .
CDR3 protein: CASSHPWAGTEAFF
CDR3 DNA: TGCGCCAGCAGCCACCCCTGGGCAGGGACTGAAGCTTTCTTT

D gene: .
J gene: TRBJ1-2
V gene: TRBV28
clone size: .
CDR3 protein: CASSPPDRANYGYTF
CDR3 DNA: TGTGCCAGCAGTCCTCCGGACAGAGCTAACTATGGCTACACCTTC

D gene: .
J gene: TRBJ1-1
V gene: TRBV6-5
clone size: .
CDR3 protein: CASRLTGTSTEAFF
CDR3 DNA: TGTGCCAGCCGACTAACAGGGACGTCCACTGAAGCTTTCTTT

D gene: .
J gene: TRBJ2-7
V gene: TRBV5-1
clone size: few
CDR3 protein: CASSLEGLEQYF
CDR3 DNA: TGCGCCAGCAGCTTGGAGGGGCTCGAGCAGTACTTC

D gene: .
J gene: TRBJ2-1
V gene: TRBV10-1
clone size: .
CDR3 protein: CASSEPGDSYNEQFF
CDR3 DNA: TGCGCCAGCAGTGAGCCGGGGGACTCGTACAATGAGCAGTTCTTC

D gene: .
J gene: TRBJ1-3
V gene: TRBV7-2
clone size: once
CDR3 protein: CATNGGTGVSGNTIYF
CDR3 DNA: TGTGCCACCAACGGAGGGACGGGAGTCTCTGGAAACACCATATATTTT

D gene: TRBD2
J gene: TRBJ2-5
V gene: TRBV19
clone size: .
CDR3 protein: CASSSGGGMSETQYF
CDR3 DNA: TGTGCCAGTAGTTCCGGGGGGGGGATGTCGGAGACCCAGTACTTC

D gene: TRBD2
J gene: TRBJ2-1
V gene: TRBV6-5
clone size: .
CDR3 protein: CASPTGGRAGEQFF
CDR3 DNA: TGTGCCAGCCCTACGGGGGGGAGGGCCGGTGAGCAGTTCTTC

D gene: .
J gene: TRBJ1-2
V gene: TRBV19
clone size: .
CDR3 protein: CASSRGWGDGYTF
CDR3 DNA: TGTGCCAGTAGTCGGGGCTGGGGGGATGGCTACACCTTC

D gene: .
J gene: TRBJ1-1
V gene: TRBV7-9
clone size: .
CDR3 protein: CASSLQQTEAFF
CDR3 DNA: TGTGCCAGCAGCTTACAACAGACCGAAGCTTTCTTT

D gene: .
J gene: TRBJ2-3
V gene: TRBV9
clone size: .
CDR3 protein: CASSVAGDTQYF
CDR3 DNA: TGTGCCAGCAGCGTTGCGGGAGATACGCAGTATTTT

D gene: TRBD1
J gene: TRBJ1-1
V gene: TRBV10-3
clone size: .
CDR3 protein: CAIGGQGRNTEAFF
CDR3 DNA: TGTGCCATCGGGGGACAGGGCAGGAACACTGAAGCTTTCTTT

D gene: TRBD2
J gene: TRBJ2-1
V gene: TRBV19
clone size: .
CDR3 protein: CASSIQTRLAAPKSYNEQFF
CDR3 DNA: TGTGCCAGTAGTATACAGACGCGACTAGCGGCCCCCAAGTCCTACAATGAGCAGTTCTTC

D gene: .
J gene: TRBJ2-2
V gene: TRBV7-9
clone size: .
CDR3 protein: CASSPRLITGELFF
CDR3 DNA: TGTGCCAGCAGCCCCCGACTGATCACCGGGGAGCTGTTTTTT

D gene: .
J gene: TRBJ1-2
V gene: TRBV11-2
clone size: .
CDR3 protein: CASSLSQGFYGYTF
CDR3 DNA: TGTGCCAGCAGCCTCTCACAGGGTTTCTATGGCTACACCTTC

D gene: TRBD1
J gene: TRBJ1-4
V gene: TRBV29-1
clone size: once
CDR3 protein: CSVAPTGDEKLFF
CDR3 DNA: TGCAGCGTTGCTCCGACAGGGGACGAAAAACTGTTTTTT

D gene: .
J gene: TRBJ1-3
V gene: TRBV19
clone size: once
CDR3 protein: CASSKAEPGNTIYF
CDR3 DNA: TGTGCCAGTAGCAAAGCTGAGCCTGGAAACACCATATATTTT

D gene: .
J gene: TRBJ1-3
V gene: TRBV28
clone size: .
CDR3 protein: CASSFPPQSYSGNTIYF
CDR3 DNA: TGTGCCAGCAGTTTTCCCCCACAGTCGTACTCTGGAAACACCATATATTTT

D gene: .
J gene: TRBJ1-5
V gene: TRBV9
clone size: .
CDR3 protein: CASSSGDSNQPQHF
CDR3 DNA: TGTGCCAGCAGCTCCGGGGATAGCAATCAGCCCCAGCATTTT

D gene: .
J gene: TRBJ1-5
V gene: TRBV7-2
clone size: .
CDR3 protein: CASSPRDNQPQHF
CDR3 DNA: TGTGCCAGCAGCCCCCGGGACAATCAGCCCCAGCATTTT

D gene: .
J gene: TRBJ1-4
V gene: TRBV6-5
clone size: once
CDR3 protein: CASRGWAEKLFF
CDR3 DNA: TGTGCCAGCCGAGGGTGGGCTGAAAAACTGTTTTTT

D gene: .
J gene: TRBJ2-1
V gene: TRBV5-6
clone size: once
CDR3 protein: CASSFGLGGGDEQFF
CDR3 DNA: TGTGCCAGCAGCTTTGGGCTAGGTGGGGGCGATGAGCAGTTCTTC

D gene: .
J gene: TRBJ2-7
V gene: TRBV11-2
clone size: .
CDR3 protein: CASSLGPAGRNEQYF
CDR3 DNA: TGTGCCAGCAGCTTAGGTCCGGCAGGGCGTAACGAGCAGTACTTC

D gene: .
J gene: TRBJ1-6
V gene: TRBV19
clone size: .
CDR3 protein: CASSPPEYNSPLHF
CDR3 DNA: TGTGCCAGTAGTCCGCCGGAGTATAATTCACCCCTCCACTTT

D gene: .
J gene: TRBJ2-7
V gene: TRBV10-2
clone size: .
CDR3 protein: CASSPLGGGGGLYEQYF
CDR3 DNA: TGCGCCAGCAGTCCCCTGGGGGGCGGGGGCGGGCTCTACGAGCAGTACTTC

D gene: TRBD2
J gene: TRBJ2-1
V gene: TRBV9
clone size: medium-sized
CDR3 protein: CASSQPGTSGLGEQFF
CDR3 DNA: TGTGCCAGCAGCCAGCCCGGGACTAGCGGGTTGGGCGAGCAGTTCTTC

D gene: TRBD2
J gene: TRBJ2-1
V gene: TRBV28
clone size: .
CDR3 protein: CASSPGGGSYNEQFF
CDR3 DNA: TGTGCCAGCAGCCCCGGGGGAGGGAGCTACAATGAGCAGTTCTTC

D gene: .
J gene: TRBJ2-5
V gene: TRBV19
clone size: once
CDR3 protein: CASSIGGDQETQYF
CDR3 DNA: TGTGCCAGTAGTATAGGGGGGGACCAAGAGACCCAGTACTTC

D gene: .
J gene: TRBJ1-6
V gene: TRBV9
clone size: few
CDR3 protein: CASSVATVGSPLHF
CDR3 DNA: TGTGCCAGCAGCGTAGCAACAGTGGGCTCACCCCTCCACTTT

D gene: TRBD1
J gene: TRBJ1-4
V gene: TRBV4-1
clone size: .
CDR3 protein: CASSPGTAVLSTNEKLFF
CDR3 DNA: TGCGCCAGCAGCCCCGGGACAGCCGTGCTTTCAACTAATGAAAAACTGTTTTTT

D gene: TRBD1
J gene: TRBJ2-1
V gene: TRBV9
clone size: once
CDR3 protein: CASSAGDRDDEQFF
CDR3 DNA: TGTGCCAGCAGCGCAGGGGACAGGGACGATGAGCAGTTCTTC

D gene: .
J gene: TRBJ2-1
V gene: TRBV13
clone size: .
CDR3 protein: CASSLIGEQFF
CDR3 DNA: TGTGCCAGCAGCTTAATCGGTGAGCAGTTCTTC

D gene: .
J gene: TRBJ1-4
V gene: TRBV6-5
clone size: .
CDR3 protein: CASTGVNEKLFF
CDR3 DNA: TGTGCCAGCACGGGGGTAAATGAAAAACTGTTTTTT

D gene: .
J gene: TRBJ1-2
V gene: TRBV7-9
clone size: .
CDR3 protein: CASSLDGEEGYTF
CDR3 DNA: TGTGCCAGCAGCTTAGATGGGGAGGAAGGCTACACCTTC

D gene: .
J gene: TRBJ2-1
V gene: TRBV27
clone size: .
CDR3 protein: CASSTTISSYNEQFF
CDR3 DNA: TGTGCCAGCAGTACGACAATCAGCTCCTACAATGAGCAGTTCTTC

D gene: .
J gene: TRBJ1-1
V gene: TRBV5-1
clone size: .
CDR3 protein: CASSLEWASNTEAFF
CDR3 DNA: TGCGCCAGCAGCTTGGAGTGGGCGTCGAACACTGAAGCTTTCTTT

D gene: TRBD2
J gene: TRBJ2-7
V gene: TRBV19
clone size: .
CDR3 protein: CASSIILAGGPYEQYF
CDR3 DNA: TGTGCCAGTAGTATAATACTAGCGGGAGGCCCCTACGAGCAGTACTTC

D gene: .
J gene: TRBJ1-1
V gene: TRBV19
clone size: .
CDR3 protein: CAITMGRGARTEAFF
CDR3 DNA: TGTGCCATCACTATGGGGCGGGGGGCGCGAACTGAAGCTTTCTTT